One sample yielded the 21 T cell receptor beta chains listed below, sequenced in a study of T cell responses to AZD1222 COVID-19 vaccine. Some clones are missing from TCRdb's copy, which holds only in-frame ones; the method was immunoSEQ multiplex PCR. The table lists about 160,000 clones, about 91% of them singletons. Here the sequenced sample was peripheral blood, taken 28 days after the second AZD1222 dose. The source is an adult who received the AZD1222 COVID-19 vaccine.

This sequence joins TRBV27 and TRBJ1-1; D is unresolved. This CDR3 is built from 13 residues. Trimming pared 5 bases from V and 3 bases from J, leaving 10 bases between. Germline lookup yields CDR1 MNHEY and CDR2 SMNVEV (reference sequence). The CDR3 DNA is TGTGCCAGCAGTATCAGTGAAGACACTGAAGCTTTCTTT. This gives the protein CASSISEDTEAFF.

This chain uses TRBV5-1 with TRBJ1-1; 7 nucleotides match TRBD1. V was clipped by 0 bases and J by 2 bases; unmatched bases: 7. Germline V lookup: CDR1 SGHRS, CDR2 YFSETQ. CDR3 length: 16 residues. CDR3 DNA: TGCGCCAGCAGCTTGGCCCGGGACAGATTTAACACTGAAGCTTTCTTT. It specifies CASSLARDRFNTEAFF.

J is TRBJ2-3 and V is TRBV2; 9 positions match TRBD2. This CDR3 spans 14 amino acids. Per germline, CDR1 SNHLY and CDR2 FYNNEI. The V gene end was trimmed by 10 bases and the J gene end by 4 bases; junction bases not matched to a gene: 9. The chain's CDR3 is CANKRGVGADTQYF. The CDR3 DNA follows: TGTGCCAACAAGCGGGGGGTCGGCGCAGATACGCAGTATTTT.

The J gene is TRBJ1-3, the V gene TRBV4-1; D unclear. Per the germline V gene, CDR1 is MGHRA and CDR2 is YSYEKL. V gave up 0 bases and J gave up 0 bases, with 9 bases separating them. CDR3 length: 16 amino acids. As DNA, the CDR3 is TGCGCCAGCAGCCAAGAGAGGACGAGCTCTGGAAACACCATATATTTT. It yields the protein CASSQERTSSGNTIYF.

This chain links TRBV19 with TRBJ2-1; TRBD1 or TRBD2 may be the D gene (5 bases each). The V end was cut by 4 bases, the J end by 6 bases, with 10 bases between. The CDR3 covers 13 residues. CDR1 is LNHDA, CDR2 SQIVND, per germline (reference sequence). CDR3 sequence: CASSRDAFNEQFF. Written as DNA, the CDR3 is TGTGCCAGTAGTAGGGACGCTTTCAATGAGCAGTTCTTC.

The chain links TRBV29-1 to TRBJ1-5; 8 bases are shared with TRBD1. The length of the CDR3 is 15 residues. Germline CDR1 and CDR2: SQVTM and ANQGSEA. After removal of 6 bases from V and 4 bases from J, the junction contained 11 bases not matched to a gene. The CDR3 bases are TGCAGCGTCTTGTGGGGGACAGGACCGAATCAGCCCCAGCATTTT. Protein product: CSVLWGTGPNQPQHF.

The CDR3 protein is CASSQRTMGEAFF. The CDR3 DNA sequence: TGTGCCAGCAGCCAGAGGACCATGGGTGAAGCTTTCTTT. The genes are TRBV3-1 (or the pseudogene TRBV3-2) and TRBJ1-1; D remains unclear. Germline CDR1 and CDR2: LGHDT and YNNKEL (reference sequence). The V gene lost 3 bases and the J gene lost 7 bases, with 12 bases spanning the gap. CDR3 length: 13 residues.

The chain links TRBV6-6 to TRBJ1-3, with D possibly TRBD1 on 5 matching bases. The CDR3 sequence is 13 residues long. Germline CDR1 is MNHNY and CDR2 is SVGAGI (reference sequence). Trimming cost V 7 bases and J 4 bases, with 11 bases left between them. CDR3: CASTWDGGNTIYF. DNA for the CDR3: TGTGCCAGCACTTGGGACGGCGGAAACACCATATATTTT.

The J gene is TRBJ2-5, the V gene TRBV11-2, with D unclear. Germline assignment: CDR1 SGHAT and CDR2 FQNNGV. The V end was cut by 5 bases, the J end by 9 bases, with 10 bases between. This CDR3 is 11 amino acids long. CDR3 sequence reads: CASSQNLAQYF. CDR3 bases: TGTGCCAGCAGCCAGAACTTAGCCCAGTACTTC.

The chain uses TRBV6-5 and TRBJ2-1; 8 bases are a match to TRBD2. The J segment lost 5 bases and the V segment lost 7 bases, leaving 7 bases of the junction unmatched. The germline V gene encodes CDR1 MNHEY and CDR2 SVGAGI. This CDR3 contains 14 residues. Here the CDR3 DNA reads TGTGCCAGCATCCGGCGGGGGGCCCACAATGAGCAGTTCTTC. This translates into CASIRRGAHNEQFF.

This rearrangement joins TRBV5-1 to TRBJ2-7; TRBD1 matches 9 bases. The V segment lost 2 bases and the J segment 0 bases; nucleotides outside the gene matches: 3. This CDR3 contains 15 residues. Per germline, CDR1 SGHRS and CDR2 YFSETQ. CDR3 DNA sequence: TGCGCCAGCAGCTTAGGGACAGGGCTCTCCTACGAGCAGTACTTC. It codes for CASSLGTGLSYEQYF.

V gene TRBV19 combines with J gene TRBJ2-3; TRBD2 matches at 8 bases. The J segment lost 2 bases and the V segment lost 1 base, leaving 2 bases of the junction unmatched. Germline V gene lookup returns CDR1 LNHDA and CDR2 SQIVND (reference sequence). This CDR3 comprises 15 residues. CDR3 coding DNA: TGTGCCAGTAGTATAGCGGGGGGGGCCACAGATACGCAGTATTTT. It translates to CASSIAGGATDTQYF.

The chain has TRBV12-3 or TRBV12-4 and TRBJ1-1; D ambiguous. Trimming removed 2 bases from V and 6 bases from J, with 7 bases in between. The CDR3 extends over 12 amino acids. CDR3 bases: TGTGCCAGCAGTTTAAGGGTCCCTGAAGCTTTCTTT. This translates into CASSLRVPEAFF.

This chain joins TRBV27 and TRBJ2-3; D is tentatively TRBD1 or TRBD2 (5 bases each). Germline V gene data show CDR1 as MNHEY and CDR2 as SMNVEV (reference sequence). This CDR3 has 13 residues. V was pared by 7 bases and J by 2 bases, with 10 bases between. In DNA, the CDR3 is TGTGCCAGCATGGGACCCCTCACAGATACGCAGTATTTT. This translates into CASMGPLTDTQYF.

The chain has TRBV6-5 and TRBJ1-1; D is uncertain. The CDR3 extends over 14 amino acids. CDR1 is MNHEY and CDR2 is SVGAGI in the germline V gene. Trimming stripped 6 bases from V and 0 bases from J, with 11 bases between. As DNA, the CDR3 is TGTGCCAGCAGCCGCGGACCGATGAACACTGAAGCTTTCTTT. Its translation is CASSRGPMNTEAFF.

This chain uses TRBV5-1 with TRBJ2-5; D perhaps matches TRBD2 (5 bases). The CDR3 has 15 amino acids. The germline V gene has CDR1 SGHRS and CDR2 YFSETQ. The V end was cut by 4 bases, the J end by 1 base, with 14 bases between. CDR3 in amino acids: CASSDILGGQETQYF. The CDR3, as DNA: TGCGCCAGCAGCGATATACTAGGTGGCCAAGAGACCCAGTACTTC.

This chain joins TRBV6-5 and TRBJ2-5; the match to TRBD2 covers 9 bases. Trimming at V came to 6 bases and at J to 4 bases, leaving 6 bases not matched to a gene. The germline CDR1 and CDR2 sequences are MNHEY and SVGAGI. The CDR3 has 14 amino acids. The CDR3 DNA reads TGTGCCAGCAGGACGCAAGCGGGGGGAGAGACCCAGTACTTC. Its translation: CASRTQAGGETQYF.

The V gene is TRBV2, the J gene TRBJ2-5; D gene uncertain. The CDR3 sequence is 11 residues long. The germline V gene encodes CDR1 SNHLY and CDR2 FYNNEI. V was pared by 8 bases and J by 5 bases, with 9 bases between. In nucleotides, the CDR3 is TGTGCCAGCTCTCCCCAGGAGACCCAGTACTTC. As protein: CASSPQETQYF.

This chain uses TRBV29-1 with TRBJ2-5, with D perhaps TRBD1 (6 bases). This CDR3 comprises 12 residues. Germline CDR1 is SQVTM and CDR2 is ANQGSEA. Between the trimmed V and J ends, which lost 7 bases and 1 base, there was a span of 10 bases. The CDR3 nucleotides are TGCAGCGGGATGGACAGCCAAGAGACCCAGTACTTC. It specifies CSGMDSQETQYF.

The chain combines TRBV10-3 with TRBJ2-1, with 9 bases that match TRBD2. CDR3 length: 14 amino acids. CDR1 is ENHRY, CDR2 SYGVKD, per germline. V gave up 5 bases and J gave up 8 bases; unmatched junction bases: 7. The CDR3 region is CAISSGTSWDEQFF. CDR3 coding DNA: TGTGCCATCAGTAGTGGGACTAGCTGGGATGAGCAGTTCTTC.

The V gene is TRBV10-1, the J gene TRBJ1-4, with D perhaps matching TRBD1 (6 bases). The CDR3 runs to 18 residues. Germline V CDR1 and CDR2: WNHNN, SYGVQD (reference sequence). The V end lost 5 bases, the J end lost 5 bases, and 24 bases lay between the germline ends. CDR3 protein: CASSTLGPLMGANEKLFF. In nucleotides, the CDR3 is TGCGCCAGCAGTACCTTGGGCCCTCTCATGGGGGCAAATGAAAAACTGTTTTTT.